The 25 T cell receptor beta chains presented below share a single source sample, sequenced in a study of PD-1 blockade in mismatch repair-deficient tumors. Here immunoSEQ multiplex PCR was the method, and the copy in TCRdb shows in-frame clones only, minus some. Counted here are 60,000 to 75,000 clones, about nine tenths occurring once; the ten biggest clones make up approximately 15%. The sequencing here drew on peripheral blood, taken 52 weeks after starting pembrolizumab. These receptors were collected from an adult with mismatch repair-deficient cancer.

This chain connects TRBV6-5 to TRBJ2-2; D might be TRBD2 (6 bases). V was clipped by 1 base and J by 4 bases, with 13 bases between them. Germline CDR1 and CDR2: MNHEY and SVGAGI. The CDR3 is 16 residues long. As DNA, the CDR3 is TGTGCCAGCAGTTACTACCGGCGGGAAGGCACCGGGGAGCTGTTTTTT. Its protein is CASSYYRREGTGELFF.

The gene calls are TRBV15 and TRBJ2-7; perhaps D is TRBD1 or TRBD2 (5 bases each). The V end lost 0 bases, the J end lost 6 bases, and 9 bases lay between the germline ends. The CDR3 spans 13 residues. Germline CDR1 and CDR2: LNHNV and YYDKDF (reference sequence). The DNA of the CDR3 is TGTGCCACCAGCAGAGATCAGAGGGGCGAGCAGTACTTC. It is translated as CATSRDQRGEQYF.

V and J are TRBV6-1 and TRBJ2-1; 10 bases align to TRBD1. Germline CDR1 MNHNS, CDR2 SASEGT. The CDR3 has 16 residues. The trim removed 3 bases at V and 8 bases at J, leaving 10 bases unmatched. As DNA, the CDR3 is TGTGCCAGCAGTGATATGCGGACAGGGGGGGGGTATGAGCAGTTCTTC. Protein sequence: CASSDMRTGGGYEQFF.

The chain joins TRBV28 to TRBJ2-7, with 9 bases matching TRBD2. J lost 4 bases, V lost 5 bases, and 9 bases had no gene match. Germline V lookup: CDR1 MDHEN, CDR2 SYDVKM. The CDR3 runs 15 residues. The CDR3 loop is CASSTAGGDRYEQYF. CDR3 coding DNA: TGTGCCAGCAGTACAGCGGGAGGAGACCGGTACGAGCAGTACTTC.

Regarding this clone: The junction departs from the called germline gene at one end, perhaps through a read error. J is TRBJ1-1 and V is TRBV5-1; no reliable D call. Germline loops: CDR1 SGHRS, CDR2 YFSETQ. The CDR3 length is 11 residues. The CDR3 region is CASSLGTGRVF. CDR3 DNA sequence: TGCGCCAGCAGCTTGGGAACGGGTCGAGTCTTT.

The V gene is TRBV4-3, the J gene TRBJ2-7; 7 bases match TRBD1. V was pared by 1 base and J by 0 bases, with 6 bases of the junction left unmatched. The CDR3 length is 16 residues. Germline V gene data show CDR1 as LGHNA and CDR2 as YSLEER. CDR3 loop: CASSQAPGQSSYEQYF. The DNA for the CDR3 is TGCGCCAGCAGCCAAGCCCCGGGACAGAGCTCCTACGAGCAGTACTTC.

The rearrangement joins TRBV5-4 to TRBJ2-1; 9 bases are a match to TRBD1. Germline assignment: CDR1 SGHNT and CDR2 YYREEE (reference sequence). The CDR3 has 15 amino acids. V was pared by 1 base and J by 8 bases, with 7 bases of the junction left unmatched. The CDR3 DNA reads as TGTGCCAGCAGCTTGCCGGGACAGGGAATTCATGAGCAGTTCTTC. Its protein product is CASSLPGQGIHEQFF.

CDR3 bases: TGTGCCAGCAGTCCTGATAGGGGGCTACTCCACTATGGCTACACCTTC. Translated: CASSPDRGLLHYGYTF. V usage is TRBV25-1 and J usage is TRBJ1-2; the match to TRBD1 covers 7 bases. The CDR3 loop spans 16 amino acids. Germline CDR1 MGHDK, CDR2 SYGVNS. J lost 3 bases, V lost 5 bases, and 12 bases had no gene match.

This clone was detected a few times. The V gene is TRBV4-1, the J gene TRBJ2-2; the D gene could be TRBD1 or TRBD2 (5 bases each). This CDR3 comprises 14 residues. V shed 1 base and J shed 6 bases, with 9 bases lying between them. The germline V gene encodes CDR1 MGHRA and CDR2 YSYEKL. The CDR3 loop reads CASSQVPGPGELFF. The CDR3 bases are TGCGCCAGCAGCCAAGTACCGGGGCCCGGGGAGCTGTTTTTT.

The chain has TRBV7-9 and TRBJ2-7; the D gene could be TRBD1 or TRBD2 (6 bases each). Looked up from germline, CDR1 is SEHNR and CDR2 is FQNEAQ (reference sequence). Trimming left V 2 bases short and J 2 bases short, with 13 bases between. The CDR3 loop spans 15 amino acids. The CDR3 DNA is TGTGCCAGCAGCTTAACGGGGGCAGGGACCTACGAGCAGTACTTC. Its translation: CASSLTGAGTYEQYF.

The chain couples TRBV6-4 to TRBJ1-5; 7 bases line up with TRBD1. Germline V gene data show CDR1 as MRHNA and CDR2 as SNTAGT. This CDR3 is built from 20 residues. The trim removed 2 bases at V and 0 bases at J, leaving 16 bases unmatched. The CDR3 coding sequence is TGTGCCAGCAGTGACCGGAGGACAGGTTCTAGAGAGCTTAGCAATCAGCCCCAGCATTTT. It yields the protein CASSDRRTGSRELSNQPQHF.

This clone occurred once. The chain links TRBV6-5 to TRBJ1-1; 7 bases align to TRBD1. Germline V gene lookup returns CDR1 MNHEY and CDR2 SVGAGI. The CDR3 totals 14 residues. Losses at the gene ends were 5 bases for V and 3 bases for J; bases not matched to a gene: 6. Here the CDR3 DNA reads TGTGCCAGCAGTACCGGGACAGCCTACACTGAAGCTTTCTTT. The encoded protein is CASSTGTAYTEAFF.

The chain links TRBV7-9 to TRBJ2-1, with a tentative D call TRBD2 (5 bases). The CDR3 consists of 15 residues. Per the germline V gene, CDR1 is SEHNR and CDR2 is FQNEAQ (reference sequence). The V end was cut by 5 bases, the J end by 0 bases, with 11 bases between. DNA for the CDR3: TGTGCCAGCAGCAGCGGAGGTGTCTCCTACAATGAGCAGTTCTTC. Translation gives CASSSGGVSYNEQFF.

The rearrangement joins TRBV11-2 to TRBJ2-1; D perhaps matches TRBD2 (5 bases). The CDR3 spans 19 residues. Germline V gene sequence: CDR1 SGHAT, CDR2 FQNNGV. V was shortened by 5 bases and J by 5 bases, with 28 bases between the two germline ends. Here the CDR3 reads CASSAGLLGGRPRDNEQFF. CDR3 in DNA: TGTGCCAGCAGCGCTGGGCTCCTCGGCGGACGGCCGAGGGACAATGAGCAGTTCTTC.

In DNA, the CDR3 is TGTGCCAGCAGTGAAGGGGGGGGTGGTACCAAAAACATTCAGTACTTC. Its translation: CASSEGGGGTKNIQYF. The chain links TRBV2 to TRBJ2-4; 7 bases map to TRBD2. CDR1 and CDR2 from the germline V gene are SNHLY and FYNNEI. CDR3 length equals 16 residues. V shed 1 base and J 2 bases; nucleotides not matched to a gene: 5.

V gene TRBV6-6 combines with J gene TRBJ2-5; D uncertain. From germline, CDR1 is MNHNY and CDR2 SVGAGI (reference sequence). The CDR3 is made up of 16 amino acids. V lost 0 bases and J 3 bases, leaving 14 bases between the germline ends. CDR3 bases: TGTGCCAGCAGTTACTCGAACCTAGGAATGAAAGAGACCCAGTACTTC. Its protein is CASSYSNLGMKETQYF.

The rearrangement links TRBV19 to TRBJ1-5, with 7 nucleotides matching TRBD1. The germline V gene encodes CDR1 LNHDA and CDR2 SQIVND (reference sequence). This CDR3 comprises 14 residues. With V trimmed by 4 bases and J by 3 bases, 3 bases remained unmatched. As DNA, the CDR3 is TGTGCCAGTAGTAAGGGACAGTCCAATCAGCCCCAGCATTTT. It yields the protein CASSKGQSNQPQHF.

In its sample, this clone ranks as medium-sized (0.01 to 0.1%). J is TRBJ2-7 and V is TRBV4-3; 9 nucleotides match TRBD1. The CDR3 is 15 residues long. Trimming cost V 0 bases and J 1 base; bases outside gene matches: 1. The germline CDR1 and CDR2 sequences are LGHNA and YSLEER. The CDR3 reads CASSQETGGSYEQYF. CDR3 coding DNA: TGCGCCAGCAGCCAAGAGACAGGGGGTTCCTACGAGCAGTACTTC.

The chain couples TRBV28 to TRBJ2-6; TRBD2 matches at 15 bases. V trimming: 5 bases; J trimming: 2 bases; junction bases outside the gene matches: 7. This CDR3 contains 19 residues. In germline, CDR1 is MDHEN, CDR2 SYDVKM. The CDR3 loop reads CASSRPGLAGGPGANVLTF. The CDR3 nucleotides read TGTGCCAGCAGTCGTCCAGGACTAGCGGGAGGGCCTGGGGCCAACGTCCTGACTTTC.

CDR3 protein: CASSVVAVSSYNEQFF. CDR3 DNA sequence: TGTGCCAGCAGCGTAGTGGCGGTCAGCTCCTACAATGAGCAGTTCTTC. This rearrangement joins TRBV9 to TRBJ2-1, with D unresolved. Germline V gene data show CDR1 as SGDLS and CDR2 as YYNGEE. This CDR3 contains 16 residues. V was trimmed by 0 bases and J by 0 bases, leaving 10 bases between them.

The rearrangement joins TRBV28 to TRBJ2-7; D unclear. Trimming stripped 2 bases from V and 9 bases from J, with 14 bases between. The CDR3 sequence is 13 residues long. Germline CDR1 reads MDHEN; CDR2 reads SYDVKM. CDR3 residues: CASSLDPRSGQYF. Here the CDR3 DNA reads TGTGCCAGCAGTTTAGACCCGAGGTCAGGGCAGTACTTC. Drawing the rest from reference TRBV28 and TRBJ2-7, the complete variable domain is DVKVTQSSRYLVKRTGEKVFLECVQDMDHENMFWYRQDPGLGLRLIYFSYDVKMKEKGDIPEGYSVSREKKERFSLILESASTNQTSMYLCASSLDPRSGQYFGPGTRLTVT.

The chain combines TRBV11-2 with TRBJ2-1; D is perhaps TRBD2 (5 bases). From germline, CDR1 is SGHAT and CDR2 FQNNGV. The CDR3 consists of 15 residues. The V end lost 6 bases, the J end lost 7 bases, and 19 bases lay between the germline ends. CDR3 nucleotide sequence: TGTGCCAGCAGTCTCCGGGATAACGATAGGAATGAGCAGTTCTTC. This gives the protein CASSLRDNDRNEQFF. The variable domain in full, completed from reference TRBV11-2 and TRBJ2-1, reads EAGVAQSPRYKIIEKRQSVAFWCNPISGHATLYWYQQILGQGPKLLIQFQNNGVVDDSQLPKDRFSAERLKGVDSTLKIQPAKLEDSAVYLCASSLRDNDRNEQFFGPGTRLTVL.

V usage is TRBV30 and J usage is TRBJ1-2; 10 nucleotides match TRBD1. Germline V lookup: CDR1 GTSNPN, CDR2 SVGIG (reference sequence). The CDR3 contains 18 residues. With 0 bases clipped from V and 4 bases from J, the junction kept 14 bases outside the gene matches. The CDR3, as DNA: TGTGCCTGGAGTGTACGAGGAATTGCGGGACAGGGGAGCTATGGCTACACCTTC. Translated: CAWSVRGIAGQGSYGYTF.

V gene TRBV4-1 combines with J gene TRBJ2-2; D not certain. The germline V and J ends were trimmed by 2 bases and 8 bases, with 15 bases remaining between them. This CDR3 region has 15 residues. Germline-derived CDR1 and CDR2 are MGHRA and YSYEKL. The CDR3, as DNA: TGCGCCAGCAGCCAACCACGCCAAGATTTGGGGGAGCTGTTTTTT. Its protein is CASSQPRQDLGELFF.

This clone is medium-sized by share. The CDR3 coding sequence is TGTGCCAGCAGAATCGACCCGAAGGGACAGGGGTATGATGAGCAGTTCTTC. Residues: CASRIDPKGQGYDEQFF. The chain has TRBV2 and TRBJ2-1; 10 nucleotides match TRBD1. The ends lost 6 bases at V and 8 bases at J; junction bases unmatched: 16. Germline V lookup: CDR1 SNHLY, CDR2 FYNNEI. The CDR3 contains 17 residues.